Below, 10 T cell receptor beta chains from the same sample are listed, as sequenced in a study of T cells in Graves' hyperthyroidism and ophthalmopathy. Authors of the study amplified TCR beta CDR3 regions from RNA transcripts. An initial round of RT-PCR targeting the TCR CDR3 relied on the HTBI primer set. TCRdb reprocessed the multiplex PCR reads via MiXCR and lists one record per CDR3 protein. The sample shows approximately 360,000 distinct CDR3 sequences, approximately 14% of them seen only once. Sequencing was carried out using blood. These receptors originate from a woman in her late teens or twenties with Graves' hyperthyroidism that later progressed to Graves' ophthalmopathy.

This clonotype was detected many times. The J gene is TRBJ1-5, the V gene TRBV5-8, with D perhaps TRBD1 (6 bases). The CDR3 is 19 amino acids. Per the germline V gene, CDR1 is SGHTS and CDR2 is YDEGEE. Trimming removed 4 bases from V and 4 bases from J, with 27 bases in between. The CDR3 reads CASSLLGKTGHGRNQPQHF. The CDR3 bases are TGTGCCAGCAGCCTTCTTGGAAAGACAGGTCACGGAAGGAATCAGCCCCAGCATTTT. Supplemented by reference TRBV5-8 and TRBJ1-5, the full variable domain reads EAGVTQSPTHLIKTRGQQATLRCSPISGHTSVYWYQQALGLGLQFLLWYDEGEERNRGNFPPRFSGRQFPNYSSELNVNALELEDSALYLCASSLLGKTGHGRNQPQHFGDGTRLSIL.

This clonotype was seen ten or more times. The genes are TRBV7-9 and TRBJ1-2, with TRBD1 as a possible D gene (5 bases). Germline-derived CDR1 and CDR2 are SEHNR and FQNEAQ (reference sequence). CDR3 length equals 15 residues. Deletions cut 2 bases from V and 6 bases from J, with 16 bases between. The CDR3 DNA reads as TGTGCCAGCAGCTTACCAGGGTTCCTGTTCGATGGCTACACCTTC. It yields the protein CASSLPGFLFDGYTF.

This clonotype showed up many times. The V call is TRBV2, the J call TRBJ1-4; the D is unclear. The length of the CDR3 is 16 residues. From germline, CDR1 is SNHLY and CDR2 FYNNEI. The V gene lost 1 base and the J gene lost 0 bases, with 9 bases spanning the gap. This CDR3 reads CASSEDGVATNEKLFF. CDR3 bases: TGTGCCAGCAGTGAAGATGGGGTTGCAACTAATGAAAAACTGTTTTTT.

The rearrangement links TRBV9 to TRBJ2-7; 9 nucleotides line up with TRBD2. From germline, CDR1 is SGDLS and CDR2 YYNGEE. The CDR3 loop spans 15 amino acids. The ends lost 0 bases at V and 5 bases at J; junction bases unmatched: 6. The CDR3 sequence: CASSVAGGRADEQYF. The CDR3 DNA sequence: TGTGCCAGCAGCGTAGCTGGCGGGAGGGCCGACGAGCAGTACTTC.

This clonotype occurred many times. The chain joins TRBV6-1 to TRBJ2-7; 11 bases are shared with TRBD2. This CDR3 spans 15 amino acids. V shed 6 bases and J 4 bases; nucleotides not matched to a gene: 8. Per germline, CDR1 MNHNS and CDR2 SASEGT. The CDR3 region has the DNA TGTGCCAGCAGCAAACTAGCGGGAGAGGGTTACGAGCAGTACTTC. Protein product: CASSKLAGEGYEQYF.

The rearrangement links TRBV18 to TRBJ2-3; TRBD1 or TRBD2 may be the D gene (6 bases each). Germline values: CDR1 KGHSH, CDR2 LQKENI. Trimming shortened V by 0 bases and J by 2 bases, and 15 bases separated the two germline ends. The CDR3 has 17 amino acids. The chain's CDR3 is CASSPPGGFWDTDTQYF. The CDR3 DNA reads as TGTGCCAGCTCACCACCCGGGGGCTTTTGGGACACAGATACGCAGTATTTT. Full variable domain (missing parts from reference TRBV18 and TRBJ2-3): NAGVMQNPRHLVRRRGQEARLRCSPMKGHSHVYWYRQLPEEGLKFMVYLQKENIIDESGMPKERFSAEFPKEGPSILRIQQVVRGDSAAYFCASSPPGGFWDTDTQYFGPGTRLTVL.

The gene calls are TRBV7-3 and TRBJ2-7; TRBD1 matches 9 bases. Germline V gene lookup returns CDR1 SGHTA and CDR2 FQGTGA. V was pared by 5 bases and J by 7 bases, with 6 bases of the junction left unmatched. The CDR3 spans 13 residues. CDR3 sequence (DNA): TGTGCCAGCAGCGGTCCGGGACAGGGAGAGCAGTACTTC. Translating gives CASSGPGQGEQYF.

Note on this clonotype: This may arise from a read error, as a much more abundant clone is one base away. The chain combines TRBV5-1 with TRBJ1-2; D perhaps matches TRBD1 (5 bases). The CDR3 is 17 amino acids. Germline CDR1 and CDR2: SGHRS and YFSETQ. DNA for the CDR3: TGCGCCAGCGGCTTGAAGGGGCCCTGGATGGGGGAACGAGGCTACACCTTC. Translated: CASGLKGPWMGERGYTF.

About this clonotype itself: Just one base apart from a much larger clone, this may be a read error. Here the CDR3 reads CAGSQDPASTYEQYF. The CDR3 bases are TGTGCCGGCAGTCAAGACCCCGCTTCCACCTACGAGCAGTACTTC. The rearrangement uses TRBV6-2 or TRBV6-3 and TRBJ2-7, with D unclear. The CDR3 length is 15 residues. Germline V gives CDR1 MNHEY, CDR2 SVGEGT.

This clonotype was recorded at least ten times. The V call is TRBV28, the J call TRBJ2-1; no firm D call. Germline loops: CDR1 MDHEN, CDR2 SYDVKM. The CDR3 is made up of 12 amino acids. V was cut by 2 bases and J by 7 bases, with 6 bases left in between. For the CDR3, the DNA is TGTGCCAGCAGTTTAACACGGAATGAGCAGTTCTTC. Its translation is CASSLTRNEQFF. The full variable domain, completed using reference TRBV28 and TRBJ2-1, is DVKVTQSSRYLVKRTGEKVFLECVQDMDHENMFWYRQDPGLGLRLIYFSYDVKMKEKGDIPEGYSVSREKKERFSLILESASTNQTSMYLCASSLTRNEQFFGPGTRLTVL.